This entry lists 25 T cell receptor beta chains sequenced from one sample in a study of blood T cells in healthy people across ages. Next came a second PCR, run for roughly 6 to 11 cycles, which used a sample-barcoded 5' primer along with a J-beta primer mix. MiXCR, run by TCRdb on the 5' RACE reads, gives a single entry per CDR3 protein. The sample yields about 1,000,000 distinct CDR3 sequences, 45% seen once. Sequenced input: blood. Every receptor here comes from a woman aged 55-70 years in good health.

The rearrangement joins TRBV12-3 or TRBV12-4 to TRBJ2-1; 8 bases are a match to TRBD1. V was clipped by 7 bases and J by 10 bases; unmatched bases: 24. The CDR3 runs 18 residues. CDR3 residues: CASTGTTLDRGDLREQFF. CDR3 coding DNA: TGTGCCAGCACCGGTACGACCCTTGACAGGGGCGATCTTCGCGAGCAGTTCTTC.

This rearrangement joins TRBV7-2 to TRBJ2-3; the match to TRBD2 covers 12 bases. After removal of 8 bases from V and 3 bases from J, the junction contained 6 bases not matched to a gene. The CDR3 is made up of 15 amino acids. Germline loops: CDR1 SGHTA, CDR2 FQGNSA. CDR3 sequence: CASQLLAGGTDTQYF. CDR3 DNA sequence: TGTGCCAGCCAACTGCTAGCGGGAGGGACAGATACGCAGTATTTT. Full variable domain (missing parts from reference TRBV7-2 and TRBJ2-3): GAGVSQSPSNKVTEKGKDVELRCDPISGHTALYWYRQSLGQGLEFLIYFQGNSAPDKSGLPSDRFSAERTGGSVSTLTIQRTQQEDSAVYLCASQLLAGGTDTQYFGPGTRLTVL.

The rearrangement joins TRBV20-1 to TRBJ1-5; D is unclear. The germline V gene encodes CDR1 DFQATT and CDR2 SNEGSKA (reference sequence). Deletions cut 4 bases from V and 4 bases from J, with 8 bases between. The CDR3 is 12 amino acids. The CDR3 here is CSATRWNQPQHF. The CDR3 DNA reads as TGCAGTGCTACGCGGTGGAATCAGCCCCAGCATTTT.

CDR3 in DNA: TGTGCCAGCAGCCCCCTTCTAGCGGGAGCTAGCTCCTACAATGAGCAGTTCTTC. Translating it yields CASSPLLAGASSYNEQFF. This sequence joins TRBV3-1 and TRBJ2-1; 10 nucleotides match TRBD2. J gave up 0 bases and V 4 bases, and 9 bases lay outside the gene matches. CDR3 size: 18 residues. Germline-derived CDR1 and CDR2 are LGHDT and YNNKEL (reference sequence).

The J gene is TRBJ1-1, the V gene TRBV4-1, with D unresolved. V gave up 2 bases and J gave up 1 base, with 11 bases separating them. CDR1 is MGHRA, CDR2 YSYEKL, per germline. This CDR3 comprises 15 residues. CDR3 nucleotides: TGCGCCAGCAGCCAACCAAGGCGGGGGAACACTGAAGCTTTCTTT. Translating gives CASSQPRRGNTEAFF.

The chain is built from TRBV6-1 and TRBJ1-2; weak D call: TRBD1 (5 bases). In germline, CDR1 is MNHNS, CDR2 SASEGT. V lost 6 bases and J lost 4, with 18 bases in between. The CDR3 consists of 15 residues. The CDR3 coding sequence is TGTGCCAGCAGAACCAACCGGGACGTAGTCTATGGCTACACCTTC. Protein: CASRTNRDVVYGYTF.

This clonotype showed up just a few times. J is TRBJ2-5 and V is TRBV5-1, with 8 bases that match TRBD1. J was trimmed by 5 bases and V by 4 bases; bases with no gene match: 10. This CDR3 is built from 15 residues. Germline assignment: CDR1 SGHRS and CDR2 YFSETQ. CDR3 coding DNA: TGCGCCAGCAGCGAACCGGACAGGGTCGGCGAGACCCAGTACTTC. As protein: CASSEPDRVGETQYF.

In the case of this clonotype: A junction boundary mismatches the germline segment, possibly from a read error. This CDR3 reads CASSQGRGTGNLPQHF. CDR3 bases: TGTGCCAGCTCACAGGGCCGGGGCACGGGTAATCTGCCCCAGCATTTT. This chain links TRBV18 with TRBJ1-5; weak D call: TRBD1 (5 bases). Germline CDR1 reads KGHSH; CDR2 reads LQKENI. CDR3 size: 16 residues.

This clonotype came up a few times. The gene calls are TRBV10-3 and TRBJ2-5, with D hard to call. Germline values: CDR1 ENHRY, CDR2 SYGVKD. Trimming left V 8 bases short and J 0 bases short, with 7 bases between. The CDR3 is 12 amino acids. CDR3 sequence (DNA): TGTGCCATCGGCGGAGACCAAGAGACCCAGTACTTC. Translated, it gives CAIGGDQETQYF.

This chain's CDR3 is CASSVAGGWETQETQYF. Here the CDR3 DNA reads TGTGCCAGCAGCGTAGCGGGAGGTTGGGAAACCCAAGAGACCCAGTACTTC. The chain recombines TRBV9 with TRBJ2-5; 7 bases fit TRBD2. Germline CDR1 and CDR2: SGDLS and YYNGEE. V dropped 0 bases and J dropped 1; count of bases not matched to a gene: 9. This CDR3 is built from 17 residues.

The chain uses TRBV18 and TRBJ1-1; 7 bases are a match to TRBD1. The CDR3 runs to 14 residues. V shed 3 bases, J shed 5 bases, and the junction held 6 bases outside the gene matches. Germline CDR1 reads KGHSH; CDR2 reads LQKENI. The CDR3 coding sequence is TGTGCCAGCTCACCCTGGGACAGACTGACTGAAGCTTTCTTT. Its protein product is CASSPWDRLTEAFF.

This clonotype was observed once. J is TRBJ1-4 and V is TRBV7-9; D not resolved. Trimming pared 1 base from V and 8 bases from J, leaving 17 bases between. The germline V gene has CDR1 SEHNR and CDR2 FQNEAQ (reference sequence). CDR3 length equals 16 residues. The CDR3 loop reads CASSLEGEVPNEKLFF. The DNA for the CDR3 is TGTGCCAGCAGCTTAGAGGGTGAAGTCCCCAACGAAAAACTGTTTTTT. Combining the CDR3 with reference TRBV7-9 and TRBJ1-4 gives the whole variable domain DTGVSQNPRHKITKRGQNVTFRCDPISEHNRLYWYRQTLGQGPEFLTYFQNEAQLEKSRLLSDRFSAERPKGSFSTLEIQRTEQGDSAMYLCASSLEGEVPNEKLFFGSGTQLSVL.

The chain recombines TRBV5-6 with TRBJ2-3; 7 bases map to TRBD2. Unmatched junction bases numbered 11, after V lost 4 bases and J lost 3 bases. The germline CDR1 and CDR2 sequences are SGHDT and YYEEEE. This CDR3 contains 16 residues. The CDR3 sequence: CASSPLGLEGTDTQYF. CDR3 bases: TGTGCCAGCAGCCCATTAGGACTAGAAGGGACAGATACGCAGTATTTT.

The genes are TRBV18 and TRBJ1-1; 7 nucleotides agree with TRBD1. Germline V CDR1 and CDR2: KGHSH, LQKENI. The CDR3 totals 15 residues. After removal of 6 bases from V and 0 bases from J, the junction contained 7 bases not matched to a gene. The CDR3 here is CASSERDSVNTEAFF. The CDR3 region has the DNA TGTGCCAGCTCTGAAAGGGACAGCGTGAACACTGAAGCTTTCTTT.

This chain connects TRBV5-1 to TRBJ2-5; TRBD1 matches 7 bases. After removal of 4 bases from V and 5 bases from J, the junction contained 14 bases not matched to a gene. The germline CDR1 and CDR2 sequences are SGHRS and YFSETQ. This CDR3 has 16 residues. CDR3 sequence (DNA): TGCGCCAGCAGCCCCATTTTTCTGGAGACAGGGGAGACCCAGTACTTC. This sequence encodes CASSPIFLETGETQYF.

This clonotype was counted a few times. This chain joins TRBV7-9 and TRBJ2-1, with 8 positions matching TRBD2. From germline, CDR1 is SEHNR and CDR2 FQNEAQ (reference sequence). The CDR3 is made up of 16 amino acids. V was clipped by 0 bases and J by 4 bases; unmatched bases: 5. The CDR3 DNA follows: TGTGCCAGCAGCTTAGCGTCGGGGGGGTGGTACAATGAGCAGTTCTTC. Residues: CASSLASGGWYNEQFF.

The chain combines TRBV6-5 with TRBJ2-3; maybe TRBD2 (5 bases). V shed 11 bases and J shed 8 bases, with 23 bases lying between them. CDR3 length equals 14 residues. Per the germline V gene, CDR1 is MNHEY and CDR2 is SVGAGI. DNA of the CDR3: TGTGCCGGTAGATCTACCGGCCTAGCTCGTACGCAGTATTTT. This encodes CAGRSTGLARTQYF.

The chain carries TRBV3-1 and TRBJ2-7; 9 positions match TRBD2. Matching the DNA end better, TRBJ2-4 makes the J call doubtful. CDR1 and CDR2 from the germline V gene are LGHDT and YNNKEL (reference sequence). The CDR3 extends over 17 amino acids. In DNA form, the CDR3 reads TGTGCCAGCAGCCAAGATATTGAGCGGGAGGTGGAAAACATTCAGTACTTC. Encoded protein: CASSQDIEREVENIQYF.

The rearrangement uses TRBV25-1 and TRBJ2-5; 10 nucleotides match TRBD2. The V gene's germline CDR1 is MGHDK and CDR2 SYGVNS. This CDR3 spans 14 amino acids. With V trimmed by 4 bases and J by 11 bases, 10 bases remained unmatched. The CDR3 nucleotides read TGTGCCAGCAGTGTACTAGCGGGGTACAATGAGCAGTACTTC. Translation gives CASSVLAGYNEQYF. Full variable domain (missing parts from reference TRBV25-1 and TRBJ2-5): EADIYQTPRYLVIGTGKKITLECSQTMGHDKMYWYQQDPGMELHLIHYSYGVNSTEKGDLSSESTVSRIRTEHFPLTLESARPSHTSQYLCASSVLAGYNEQYFGPGTRLLVL.

The chain carries TRBV6-6 and TRBJ1-5; 8 bases match TRBD1. The germline V gene encodes CDR1 MNHNY and CDR2 SVGAGI (reference sequence). This CDR3 is 14 amino acids long. V shed 6 bases and J 9 bases; nucleotides not matched to a gene: 10. DNA of the CDR3: TGTGCCAGCAGCCCCGGACAGGGAGAACGGCCCCAGCATTTT. This translates into CASSPGQGERPQHF.

This sequence joins TRBV7-8 and TRBJ2-5, with TRBD1 identical over 7 bases. Trimming removed 4 bases from V and 1 base from J; junction bases left unmatched: 9. In germline, CDR1 is SGHVS, CDR2 FQNEAQ. The CDR3 totals 16 residues. The CDR3 spells CASSYSGTAFQETQYF. CDR3 bases: TGTGCCAGCAGCTACTCCGGGACAGCGTTCCAAGAGACCCAGTACTTC.

The sample holds a few counts of this clonotype. The V gene is TRBV5-1, the J gene TRBJ2-7, with TRBD1 matching 7 bases. CDR3 length: 15 residues. Trimming removed 0 bases from V and 3 bases from J; junction bases left unmatched: 6. Germline CDR1 and CDR2: SGHRS and YFSETQ. In DNA, the CDR3 is TGCGCCAGCAGCTTGGGAGTAGGGGGCTTCTACGAGCAGTACTTC. Residues: CASSLGVGGFYEQYF.

V usage is TRBV11-1 and J usage is TRBJ1-1; the D gene is possibly TRBD1 (6 bases). Germline CDR1 SGHAT, CDR2 FQDESV (reference sequence). V was shortened by 5 bases and J by 3 bases, with 16 bases between the two germline ends. The CDR3 runs 15 residues. The CDR3 region has the DNA TGTGCCAGCAGCGTCATGGGGGCGAGGGACACTGAAGCTTTCTTT. Translated: CASSVMGARDTEAFF.

This clonotype was detected only once. One end of the junction does not line up with germline, which may come from a read error. This CDR3 reads CASSDSGDNYEQYF. DNA of the CDR3: TGTGCCAGCAGTGACTCAGGGGATAACTACGAGCAGTACTTC. The chain joins TRBV6-2 or TRBV6-3 to TRBJ2-7; maybe TRBD1 (6 bases). Germline V lookup: CDR1 MNHEY, CDR2 SVGEGT. The CDR3 covers 14 residues.

The chain carries TRBV6-2 or TRBV6-3 and TRBJ2-1; D remains ambiguous. This CDR3 comprises 13 residues. The germline V and J ends were trimmed by 0 bases and 7 bases, with 7 bases remaining between them. Germline CDR1 is MNHEY and CDR2 is SVGEGT. The CDR3: CASSYSTGNEQFF. The CDR3 coding sequence is TGTGCCAGCAGTTACTCGACCGGGAATGAGCAGTTCTTC.